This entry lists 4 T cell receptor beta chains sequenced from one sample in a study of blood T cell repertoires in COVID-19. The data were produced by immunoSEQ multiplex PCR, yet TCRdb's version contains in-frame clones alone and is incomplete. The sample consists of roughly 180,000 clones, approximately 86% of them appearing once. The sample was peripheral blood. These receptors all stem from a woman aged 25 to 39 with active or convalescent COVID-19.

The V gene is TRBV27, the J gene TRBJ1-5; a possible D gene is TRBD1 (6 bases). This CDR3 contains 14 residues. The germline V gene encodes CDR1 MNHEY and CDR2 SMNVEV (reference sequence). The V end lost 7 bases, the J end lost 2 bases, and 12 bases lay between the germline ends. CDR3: CASKYRVGNQPQHF. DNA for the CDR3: TGTGCCAGCAAATACAGGGTTGGCAATCAGCCCCAGCATTTT.

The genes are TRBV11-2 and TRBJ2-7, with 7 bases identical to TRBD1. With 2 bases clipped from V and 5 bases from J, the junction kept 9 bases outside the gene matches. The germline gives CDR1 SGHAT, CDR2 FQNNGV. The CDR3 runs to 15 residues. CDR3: CASSLRFGRGNEQYF. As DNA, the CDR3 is TGTGCCAGCAGCTTAAGGTTTGGCAGGGGGAACGAGCAGTACTTC.

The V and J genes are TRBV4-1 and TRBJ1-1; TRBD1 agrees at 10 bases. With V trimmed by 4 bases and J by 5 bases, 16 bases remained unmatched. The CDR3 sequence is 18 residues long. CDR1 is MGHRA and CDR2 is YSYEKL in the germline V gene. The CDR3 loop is CASSPNLGQGVFWTEAFF. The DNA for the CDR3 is TGCGCCAGCAGCCCCAACCTTGGACAGGGGGTTTTTTGGACTGAAGCTTTCTTT.

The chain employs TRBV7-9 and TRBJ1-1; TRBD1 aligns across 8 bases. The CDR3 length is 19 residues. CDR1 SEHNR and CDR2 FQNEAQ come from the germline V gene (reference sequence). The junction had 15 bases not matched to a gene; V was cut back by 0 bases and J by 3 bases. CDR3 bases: TGTGCCAGCAGCTTAGCGTTGGGACAGGTATCAGTATTTGACACTGAAGCTTTCTTT. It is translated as CASSLALGQVSVFDTEAFF.